This TCR beta chain was recovered during a study of T cells after yellow fever vaccination (dated by TCRdb to between 2018 and 2020). Background for the entire study: The SMART-Seq v4 Ultra Low Input RNA kit was used to prepare libraries from fractions with low cell numbers. Bulk PBMC replicates and cell subsets were isolated from blood drawn at multiple timepoints before and after both primary and secondary immunization. The cohort comprised two healthy male donors, one aged 18 to 30 and one aged 30 to 40 years. To follow T-cell clones before and after both primary and booster YFV17D yellow fever vaccination, bulk TCR alpha and beta repertoires underwent longitudinal sequencing.

Taken from cysteine to phenylalanine, the CDR3 has 16 residues. Only the CDR3 region is kept as DNA, spanning 48 bases read in frame from base 1. Germline trimming amounts to 0 bases on V and 5 bases on J, with 8 as the count of junction bases outside the gene matches. CDR1 and CDR2, per the germline V gene, are SGHRS and YFSETQ. Results the study describes overall, beyond this receptor: Most clones expanded after primary vaccination (approximately 96% of CD4 and over 80% of CD8) were re-detected after the booster, suggesting that broad memory maintenance occurred. Compared with the primary T-cell response, the secondary T-cell response was faster but weaker, reaching its peak on day 5 rather than on day 15. A small fraction of clonotypes showed up in both the CD4 and CD8 compartments, probably as a result of convergent recombination. Because abundant contaminating clonotypes from the bulk population could be contained in FACS-sorted repertoires, computational filtering was required. Only two donors were included in the study, so the extent to which the findings can be generalized is limited.

A remark on this clonotype: Its specific antigen is unknown. No quality values exist for individual bases; no much larger clone is one base distant.

This specimen's treatment or condition label, per the study, means: live attenuated yellow fever vaccine strain. At each blood-draw timepoint, two biological replicates of bulk PBMCs were collected. PBMCs were isolated from peripheral blood using a standard Ficoll-Paque protocol. RNA was extracted with TriZol from bulk PBMCs, CD4 and CD8 fractions, and dextramer-positive and dextramer-negative fractions. TCR cDNA was synthesized by 5'RACE template switching, which introduced a universal primer site and unique molecular identifiers. Priming of cDNA synthesis was performed from both the TCR alpha and TCR beta constant segments. Two PCR steps were used to amplify libraries, with sample barcodes and sequencing adapters being added in the second step. Sequencing of libraries was performed on Illumina HiSeq 2500 (2x100 bp) or NovaSeq (2x150 bp). The published analysis was carried out like this. Demultiplexing of reads and collapsing into UMI consensus sequences were performed with MIGEC, and V(D)J alignment was carried out with MiXCR. Clonotypes responding to the vaccine were identified with edgeR on replicate PBMC samples, with the criteria of FDR below 0.01 and a log2 fold change above 5 up to day 15. Each bulk clonotype received a CD4 or CD8 identity based on whether the sequenced CD4 or CD8 repertoire contained that clonotype at higher abundance. TCRdb passed the public sequencing reads through fastp at Q25 and MiXCR, retaining productive beta sequences. Rows merge per CDR3 protein into single entries with the most common DNA and genes. The authors' filters were not applied to this entry. This sample has a few hundred thousand distinct CDR3 sequences in its table, and roughly 10% of those were observed once. 15% to 20% of the sample is in the top ten clones.

The V and J genes are TRBV5-1 and TRBJ2-1; 7 central nucleotides agree with TRBD2. The specimen was PBMCs, collected on the day of the first yellow fever vaccination. The sequence was collected from a man younger than 35 who received the YFV17D yellow fever vaccine. The CDR3 here reads CASSLDPIGGNNEQFF. The DNA sequence follows: TGCGCCAGCAGCTTGGATCCGATCGGGGGGAACAATGAGCAGTTCTTC.